The source of this T cell receptor (beta chain) is a study of blood T cell repertoires in COVID-19. Overall study context: There were acute and convalescent COVID-19 samples, and they came from the United States, Italy and Spain.

In the study's own analysis: Scientists estimated how many nucleated cells there were by amplifying reference gene primers. Clones were sequenced by immunoSEQ multiplex PCR, and TCRdb holds only the in-frame ones, with some missing. V and J calls and clone size follow that table, whereas D and trimming were derived from the DNA. There are around 100,000 clones in the sample; around 86% occur only once, and roughly 2.7% lies in the top ten. Germline V CDR1 and CDR2: SNHLY, FYNNEI. This CDR3 region has 15 residues. Trimming took 8 bases from V and 0 from J, leaving 11 bases between them. Enrolled through a virtual design, the participants were between 18 and 89 years of age and came from fewer than 30 US areas. Each participant's cohort was designated according to participant-reported clinical history.

Material: PBMCs or T cells enriched from blood (not recorded which). The chain employs TRBV2 and TRBJ2-6; weak D call: TRBD1 (5 bases). The source of this sequence is a woman in her 50s who had recovered from COVID-19. CDR3: CASRPDSSGANVLTF. CDR3 nucleotide sequence: TGTGCCAGCCGACCCGACAGCTCTGGGGCCAACGTCCTGACTTTC.